This TCR beta chain was sequenced for a study of blood T cell repertoires in COVID-19. Across the whole study: COVID-19 samples from acute and convalescent phases originated in the United States, Italy and Spain. PBMCs, B-cell-depleted T cells, or T cells were the source of the cDNA or gDNA that made up the material.

Only in-frame clones appear in the TCRdb table, and some are missing; sequencing was by immunoSEQ multiplex PCR. In the table there are 290,000 or so clones, 90% of which are singletons. Allocation to cohorts depended on clinical history reported by the participants. The V end lost 4 bases, the J end lost 7 bases, and 13 bases lay between the germline ends. The CDR3 contains 14 residues. CDR1 is SNHLY, CDR2 FYNNEI, per germline. The sample consisted of PBMCs or T cells enriched from blood (not recorded which). V and J are TRBV2 and TRBJ1-4; tentative D call: TRBD1 (6 bases). The sequence was obtained from a woman aged 18-29 years with acute COVID-19. The CDR3, as DNA: TGTGCCAGCAGTGTTCGAGGGGGAGTTGAAAAACTGTTTTTT. Translated: CASSVRGGVEKLFF. Complete variable domain (other parts from reference TRBV2 and TRBJ1-4): EPEVTQTPSHQVTQMGQEVILRCVPISNHLYFYWYRQILGQKVEFLVSFYNNEISEKSEIFDDQFSVERPDGSNFTLKIRSTKLEDSAMYFCASSVRGGVEKLFFGSGTQLSVL.